One sample yielded the 18 T cell receptor beta chains listed below, sequenced in a study of T cell repertoires in cytomegalovirus infection. These receptors' targets are unknown. TCRdb redid the calling of the reads with MiXCR, one entry per CDR3 protein. The data show approximately 1,000,000 distinct CDR3 sequences, with approximately 31% seen just once and around 15% held by the top ten. The source material was cultured CD8+ T cells from PBMCs, sampled from culture after CMV antigen stimulation. The origin of the receptors is a human donor in good health (CMV status not recorded). Some clones in this sample may be carry-over from other donors' samples.

At least ten counts were recorded for this clonotype. This chain uses TRBV7-9 with TRBJ1-2, with D possibly being TRBD1 (6 bases). V lost 4 bases, J lost 3 bases, and 9 bases lay in between. Germline V lookup: CDR1 SEHNR, CDR2 FQNEAQ (reference sequence). The CDR3 totals 13 residues. As DNA, the CDR3 is TGTGCCAGCAGCTCGGACAGATACTATGGCTACACCTTC. This encodes CASSSDRYYGYTF.

This chain joins TRBV19 and TRBJ2-1; 8 bases fit TRBD2. This CDR3 spans 15 amino acids. Unmatched junction bases numbered 5, after V lost 7 bases and J lost 0 bases. Germline CDR1 reads LNHDA; CDR2 reads SQIVND (reference sequence). CDR3 in amino acids: CASTVAGSSYNEQFF. In DNA, the CDR3 is TGTGCCAGTACGGTAGCGGGGAGCTCCTACAATGAGCAGTTCTTC.

V is TRBV27 and J is TRBJ1-2, with D perhaps matching TRBD1 (5 bases). The CDR3 extends over 14 amino acids. V was pared by 5 bases and J by 8 bases, with 18 bases between. CDR1 MNHEY and CDR2 SMNVEV come from the germline V gene (reference sequence). In DNA, the CDR3 is TGTGCCAGCAGTACCTTAGGGACCGGAGGGGGCTACACCTTC. Residues: CASSTLGTGGGYTF.

This sequence joins TRBV15 and TRBJ2-2; 8 positions agree with TRBD1. Trimming removed 8 bases from V and 6 bases from J; junction bases left unmatched: 8. Germline V gene sequence: CDR1 LNHNV, CDR2 YYDKDF (reference sequence). CDR3 length equals 14 residues. The CDR3 region is CATQDRDMPGELFF. The CDR3 bases are TGTGCCACCCAGGACAGGGATATGCCCGGGGAGCTGTTTTTT.

This clonotype was recorded many times. The genes are TRBV6-5 and TRBJ2-1; TRBD1 matches 7 bases. The CDR3 is 17 residues long. CDR1 MNHEY and CDR2 SVGAGI come from the germline V gene. V was clipped by 2 bases and J by 4 bases; unmatched bases: 11. CDR3 bases: TGTGCCAGCAGTTACCCCAACGGGGACAGCGCTTACAATGAGCAGTTCTTC. This gives the protein CASSYPNGDSAYNEQFF.

The chain links TRBV6-2 or TRBV6-3 to TRBJ2-1; 8 nucleotides match TRBD2. This CDR3 region has 13 residues. J gave up 7 bases and V 6 bases, and 5 bases lay outside the gene matches. Germline V gene lookup returns CDR1 MNHEY and CDR2 SVGEGT. Written as DNA, the CDR3 is TGTGCCAGCAGCTGGACTAGCTGGAATGAGCAGTTCTTC. The encoded protein is CASSWTSWNEQFF.

This clonotype turned up a few times. The chain employs TRBV19 and TRBJ1-2, with 7 positions matching TRBD1. Germline V gene lookup returns CDR1 LNHDA and CDR2 SQIVND (reference sequence). This CDR3 spans 14 amino acids. With V trimmed by 9 bases and J by 2 bases, 9 bases remained unmatched. The CDR3, as DNA: TGTGCCAGCTTGGGAGACAGGGTAAACTATGGCTACACCTTC. Its protein is CASLGDRVNYGYTF.

V usage is TRBV6-2 or TRBV6-3 and J usage is TRBJ2-7; D possibly corresponds to TRBD1 (5 bases). Trimming shortened V by 2 bases and J by 3 bases, and 14 bases separated the two germline ends. The germline CDR1 and CDR2 sequences are MNHEY and SVGEGT. This CDR3 has 15 amino acids. The CDR3 sequence is CASSYGLGQHYEQYV. CDR3 DNA sequence: TGTGCCAGCAGTTACGGTCTGGGGCAGCACTACGAGCAGTACGTC.

This chain connects TRBV6-5 to TRBJ1-1; TRBD1 might be the D (6 bases). V shed 4 bases and J shed 0 bases, with 18 bases lying between them. Germline CDR1 is MNHEY and CDR2 is SVGAGI. The CDR3 has 17 residues. The CDR3 nucleotides are TGTGCCAGCAGTTTTTTTTATGGGGGGGCCCTGAACACTGAAGCTTTCTTT. It codes for CASSFFYGGALNTEAFF.

This clonotype has just a few counts. V is TRBV6-1 and J is TRBJ1-5; no clear D. Germline CDR1 MNHNS, CDR2 SASEGT. Trimming cost V 2 bases and J 0 bases, with 17 bases left between them. The CDR3 spans 18 residues. CDR3 nucleotide sequence: TGTGCCAGCAGTGAACCCTATGTGGGTATATATAGCAATCAGCCCCAGCATTTT. Translated, it gives CASSEPYVGIYSNQPQHF.

The chain uses TRBV9 and TRBJ2-7; 8 nucleotides align to TRBD2. The germline gives CDR1 SGDLS, CDR2 YYNGEE. CDR3 length: 16 residues. V trimming: 0 bases; J trimming: 0 bases; junction bases outside the gene matches: 5. The CDR3 DNA reads as TGTGCCAGCAGCGTAGTAGCGGGGATGAGCTCCTACGAGCAGTACGTC. This encodes CASSVVAGMSSYEQYV.

This clonotype was counted ten times or more. The rearrangement links TRBV7-8 to TRBJ2-1; TRBD2 is a possible D gene (5 bases). This CDR3 region has 15 residues. V was cut by 6 bases and J by 5 bases, with 17 bases left in between. Germline CDR1 and CDR2: SGHVS and FQNEAQ. CDR3 nucleotide sequence: TGTGCCAGCAGACCCGGACCGGGGATCAACAATGAGCAGTTCTTC. This encodes CASRPGPGINNEQFF.

The chain links TRBV5-4 to TRBJ1-1, with D possibly being TRBD1 (6 bases). Germline loops: CDR1 SGHNT, CDR2 YYREEE (reference sequence). The V end lost 7 bases, the J end lost 4 bases, and 17 bases lay between the germline ends. This CDR3 has 14 residues. As DNA, the CDR3 is TGTGCCAGCCTTCCTGGGGGCATCGGCACTGAAGCTTTCTTT. Translated, it gives CASLPGGIGTEAFF.

The V call is TRBV10-3, the J call TRBJ2-7; perhaps TRBD1 as D (6 bases). CDR3 length: 14 residues. V gave up 8 bases and J gave up 3 bases, with 17 bases separating them. The germline gives CDR1 ENHRY, CDR2 SYGVKD. DNA for the CDR3: TGTGCCATCCACGAAAGACAGGTCCTCTACGAGCAGTACGTC. It encodes CAIHERQVLYEQYV.

The V and J genes are TRBV19 and TRBJ2-7; 14 bases agree with TRBD2. After removal of 3 bases from V and 3 bases from J, the junction contained 1 base not matched to a gene. CDR1 and CDR2 (germline): LNHDA, SQIVND (reference sequence). The CDR3 consists of 15 residues. The CDR3 DNA is TGTGCCAGTAGTATGGGACTAGCGGGGGACTACGAGCAGTACTTC. Amino acid sequence: CASSMGLAGDYEQYF.

The chain recombines TRBV6-2 or TRBV6-3 with TRBJ1-1; 10 bases fit TRBD1. Per germline, CDR1 MNHEY and CDR2 SVGEGT. Trimming at V came to 5 bases and at J to 11 bases, leaving 8 bases not matched to a gene. This CDR3 contains 13 residues. CDR3 sequence reads: CASSPSTGGRAFF. In nucleotides, the CDR3 is TGTGCCAGCAGTCCATCGACAGGGGGCAGGGCTTTCTTT.

This clonotype was observed at least ten times. V gene TRBV6-6 combines with J gene TRBJ2-1; a weak D match, TRBD2 (6 bases). Trimming took 2 bases from V and 5 from J, leaving 7 bases between them. The length of the CDR3 is 13 residues. The germline CDR1 and CDR2 sequences are MNHNY and SVGAGI (reference sequence). CDR3 DNA sequence: TGTGCCAGCAGTTACGGGGGGAACAATGAGCAGTTCTTC. It yields the protein CASSYGGNNEQFF.

This clonotype has only a few counts. The chain is built from TRBV7-6 and TRBJ2-5; a possible D gene is TRBD1 (6 bases). The V and J ends lost 5 bases and 4 bases respectively, with 20 bases between them. Germline V gene data show CDR1 as SGHVS and CDR2 as FNYEAQ. This CDR3 comprises 16 residues. CDR3 sequence reads: CASSPSQGPVRETQYF. The CDR3 region has the DNA TGTGCCAGCAGCCCATCGCAGGGGCCAGTCAGAGAGACCCAGTACTTC.